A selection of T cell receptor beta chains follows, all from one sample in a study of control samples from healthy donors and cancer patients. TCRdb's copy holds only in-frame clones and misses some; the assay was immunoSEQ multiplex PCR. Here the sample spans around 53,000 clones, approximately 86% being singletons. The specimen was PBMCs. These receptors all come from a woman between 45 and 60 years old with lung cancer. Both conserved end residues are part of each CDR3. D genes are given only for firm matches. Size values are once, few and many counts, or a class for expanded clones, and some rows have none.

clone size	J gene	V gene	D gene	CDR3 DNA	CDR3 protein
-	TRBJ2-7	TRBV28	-	TGTGCCAGCAGTTCCACAACAATCAATTTATACTTC	CASSSTTINLYF
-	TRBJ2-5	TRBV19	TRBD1	TGTGCCAGTAGTATGAAGGGGGCGAGGGAGACCCAGTACTTC	CASSMKGARETQYF
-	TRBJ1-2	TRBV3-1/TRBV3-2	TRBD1	TGTGCCAGCAGCCAAGGCCAGACAGGGGTAGGCTACACCTTC	CASSQGQTGVGYTF
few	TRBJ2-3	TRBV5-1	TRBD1	TGCGCCAGCAGCTTGGGACAGGGAAGCACAGATACGCAGTATTTT	CASSLGQGSTDTQYF
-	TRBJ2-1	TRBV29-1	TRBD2	TGCAGCGTTGGCGGGGGGTGGGAGCAGTTCTTC	CSVGGGWEQFF
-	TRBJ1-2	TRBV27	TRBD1	TGTGCCAGCAGTGGACAGGGAGCCCCTAGATATGGCTACACCTTC	CASSGQGAPRYGYTF
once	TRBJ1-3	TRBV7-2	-	TGTGCCAGCAGCTTAGTCCCTAAAGGAAACACCATATATTTT	CASSLVPKGNTIYF
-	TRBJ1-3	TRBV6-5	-	TGTGCCAGCACCGGAGAAGGGCTAGGTGGAAACACCATATATTTT	CASTGEGLGGNTIYF
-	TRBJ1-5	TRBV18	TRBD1	TGTGCCAGCTCACCACCAGGGGGACAGGGGGAGGATAGCAATCAGCCCCAGCATTTT	CASSPPGGQGEDSNQPQHF
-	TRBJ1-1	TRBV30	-	TGTGCCTGGAGTGTACTATCGAGCACTGAAGCTTTCTTT	CAWSVLSSTEAFF
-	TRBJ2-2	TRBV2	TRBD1	TGTGCCAGCAGTAGGACAGGGGGCGCCGCCGGGGAGCTGTTTTTT	CASSRTGGAAGELFF
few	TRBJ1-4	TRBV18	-	TGTGCCAGCTCACCACCCCAGCCAACTAATGAAAAACTGTTTTTT	CASSPPQPTNEKLFF
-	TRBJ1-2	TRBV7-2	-	TGTGCCAGCAGCTTTTGGGGGGGCCGTTATGGCTACACCTTC	CASSFWGGRYGYTF
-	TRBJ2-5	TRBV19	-	TGTGCCAGTAGCCCAACAGGGGGGGGAAAAGAGACCCAGTACTTC	CASSPTGGGKETQYF
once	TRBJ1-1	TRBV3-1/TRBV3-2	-	TGTGCCAGCAGCCCCCTTAAGACAGGCACTGAAGCTTTCTTT	CASSPLKTGTEAFF
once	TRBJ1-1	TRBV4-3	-	TGCGCCAGCAGCCAAGATCGAGGTTACACTGAAGCTTTCTTT	CASSQDRGYTEAFF
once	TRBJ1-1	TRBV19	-	TGTGCCAGTAGCGACCTCGGGACGGCCCACGGAGCTTTCTTT	CASSDLGTAHGAFF
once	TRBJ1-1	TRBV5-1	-	TGCGCCAGCCACTCAAGGGGATTCACGCAAGAAGCTTTCTTT	CASHSRGFTQEAFF
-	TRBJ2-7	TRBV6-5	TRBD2	TGTGCCAGCAGTCGCGGACTAGCGGGGGAGTCCGAGCAGTACTTC	CASSRGLAGESEQYF
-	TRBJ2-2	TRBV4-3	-	TGCGCCAGCAGCCAAGAATTGGTCCTCGGGGAGCTGTTTTTT	CASSQELVLGELFF
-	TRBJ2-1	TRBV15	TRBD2	TGTGCCACCAGCAGAGATCCCAGCGGGGTAAAGCAGTTCTTC	CATSRDPSGVKQFF
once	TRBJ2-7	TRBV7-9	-	TGTGCCAGCAGAACCACCTACGAGCAGTACTTC	CASRTTYEQYF
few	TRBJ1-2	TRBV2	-	TGTGCCAGCAGTCTAAGGGGGACCTCAAACTATGGCTACACCTTC	CASSLRGTSNYGYTF
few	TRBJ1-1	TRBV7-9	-	TGTGCCAGCAGCTTAATAGCAGGGGCGAACACTGAAGCTTTCTTT	CASSLIAGANTEAFF
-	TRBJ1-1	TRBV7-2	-	TGTGCCAGCAGCCTCATAGGGGTGACTGAAGCTTTCTTT	CASSLIGVTEAFF
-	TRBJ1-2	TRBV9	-	TGTGCCAGCAGCGTAAGGTCAGATTATGGCTACACCTTC	CASSVRSDYGYTF
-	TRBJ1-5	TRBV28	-	TGTGCCAGCAGTTTTGGTCGTCTCTCCGTCCAGGCAGTTAAGCCCCAGCATTTT	CASSFGRLSVQAVKPQHF
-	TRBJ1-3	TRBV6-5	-	TGTGCCAGTCGCGGGAGATCTGGAAACACCATATATTTT	CASRGRSGNTIYF
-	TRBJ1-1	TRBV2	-	TGTGCCAGCTCCCCCAGGCTGATGGCTGAAGCTTTCTTT	CASSPRLMAEAFF
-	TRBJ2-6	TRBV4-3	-	TGCGCCAGCAGCCAAGATAGGGGGGCTGGGGCCAACGTCCTGACTTTC	CASSQDRGAGANVLTF
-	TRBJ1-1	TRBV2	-	TGTGCCAGCAGTGTTGGGGGAGTGGCTGAAGCTTTCTTT	CASSVGGVAEAFF
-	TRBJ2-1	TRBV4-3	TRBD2	TGCGCCAGCAGCCAAGATCTAGCGGGGGGGCACGATGAGCAGTTCTTC	CASSQDLAGGHDEQFF
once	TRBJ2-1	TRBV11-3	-	TGTGCCAGCAGCCCTTGGAGCTCCTACAATGAGCAGTTCTTC	CASSPWSSYNEQFF